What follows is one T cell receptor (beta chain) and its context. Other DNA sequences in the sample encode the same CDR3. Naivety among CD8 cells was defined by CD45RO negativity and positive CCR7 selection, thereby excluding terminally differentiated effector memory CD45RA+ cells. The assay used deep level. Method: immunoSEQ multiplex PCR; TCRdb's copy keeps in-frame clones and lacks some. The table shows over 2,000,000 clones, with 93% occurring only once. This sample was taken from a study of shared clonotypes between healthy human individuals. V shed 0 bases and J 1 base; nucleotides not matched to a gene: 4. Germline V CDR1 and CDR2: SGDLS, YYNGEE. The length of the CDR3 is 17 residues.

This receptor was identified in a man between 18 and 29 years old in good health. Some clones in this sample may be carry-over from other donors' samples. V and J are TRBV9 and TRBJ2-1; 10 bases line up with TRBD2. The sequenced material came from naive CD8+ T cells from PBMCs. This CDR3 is CASSVAASGSSYNEQFF. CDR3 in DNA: TGTGCCAGCAGCGTAGCTGCTAGCGGGAGTTCCTACAATGAGCAGTTCTTC.